These T cell receptor beta chains were read from a single sample in a study of blood T cell repertoires in COVID-19. Measured with immunoSEQ multiplex PCR; TCRdb has only the in-frame clones, and not every one. The sample shows fewer than 400,000 clones, around 92% of them seen only once. The sample was PBMCs or T cells enriched from blood (not recorded which). These receptors were obtained from a woman aged 25-40 years who had recovered from COVID-19. The CDR3 runs from the conserved cysteine through the conserved F or W. A D gene is named only where the DNA matches it firmly. Some rows have no size entry. The others give once, few or many, or a class for an expanded clone.

NA	NA	TRBJ1-2	TRBV30	CAWSVKTNYGYTF	TGTGCCTGGAGTGTAAAGACAAACTATGGCTACACCTTC
TRBD1	NA	TRBJ2-1	TRBV7-8	CASSVIRDRRRNEQFF	TGTGCCAGCAGCGTAATCCGGGACAGGCGGAGGAATGAGCAGTTCTTC
NA	NA	TRBJ1-3	TRBV19	CASSPSGNTIYF	TGTGCCAGTAGCCCCTCGGGAAACACCATATATTTT
NA	NA	TRBJ2-2	TRBV4-3	CASSQAGGRGYTGELFF	TGCGCCAGCAGCCAAGCAGGTGGTCGGGGATACACCGGGGAGCTGTTTTTT
TRBD1	NA	TRBJ1-3	TRBV9	CASSVSTGAGNTIYF	TGTGCCAGCAGCGTATCAACAGGGGCTGGAAACACCATATATTTT
NA	NA	TRBJ1-2	TRBV5-1	CASSFRTEGSGYTF	TGCGCCAGCAGCTTTCGGACGGAGGGATCCGGCTACACCTTC
NA	NA	TRBJ2-7	TRBV11-2	CASSFRRQSYEQYF	TGTGCCAGCAGCTTTAGGAGACAGTCCTACGAGCAGTACTTC
TRBD1	NA	TRBJ2-7	TRBV4-1	CASSFSTGPYEQYF	TGCGCCAGCAGCTTTTCGACAGGGCCCTACGAGCAGTACTTC
TRBD1	few	TRBJ1-2	TRBV7-9	CASSGYRGRKDYGYTF	TGTGCCAGCAGCGGATACAGGGGGCGCAAGGACTATGGCTACACCTTC
NA	NA	TRBJ2-7	TRBV19	CASMAGRIGEQYF	TGTGCCAGTATGGCGGGGAGGATTGGCGAGCAGTACTTC
TRBD1	NA	TRBJ1-1	TRBV6-5	CASSRTGTLNTEAFF	TGTGCCAGCAGTCGGACAGGGACGCTGAACACTGAAGCTTTCTTT
NA	NA	TRBJ2-2	TRBV6-5	CASSYGPAGELFF	TGTGCCAGCAGTTACGGTCCGGCCGGGGAGCTGTTTTTT
NA	NA	TRBJ2-5	TRBV12-3/TRBV12-4	CASRQLEQETQYF	TGTGCCAGCAGGCAGCTAGAGCAAGAGACCCAGTACTTC
NA	NA	TRBJ2-3	TRBV24-1	CATSDSTGVSTDTQYF	TGTGCCACCAGTGATTCGACAGGTGTAAGCACAGATACGCAGTATTTT
NA	NA	TRBJ2-7	TRBV4-3	CASSQGKGTYEQYF	TGCGCCAGCAGCCAAGGGAAGGGGACCTACGAGCAGTACTTC
NA	NA	TRBJ2-3	TRBV5-1	CASSLPGLASSTDTQYF	TGCGCCAGCTCCCTACCGGGGCTAGCGTCAAGCACAGATACGCAGTATTTT
NA	NA	TRBJ1-5	TRBV5-8	CASSLGQGHEGNQPQHF	TGTGCCAGCAGCTTGGGGCAGGGACATGAAGGGAATCAGCCCCAGCATTTT
TRBD1	NA	TRBJ1-2	TRBV28	CASSSTTGGLGGYTF	TGTGCCAGCAGTTCCACCACAGGGGGACTGGGGGGCTACACCTTC
NA	NA	TRBJ2-3	TRBV28	CASSFMGGRGTDTQYF	TGTGCCAGCAGTTTCATGGGGGGAAGGGGAACAGATACGCAGTATTTT
NA	NA	TRBJ1-1	TRBV15	CATSGTESNTEAFF	TGTGCCACCAGCGGAACAGAGTCGAACACTGAAGCTTTCTTT
TRBD2	once	TRBJ2-2	TRBV4-1	CASSQDPLSGGANTGELFF	TGCGCCAGCAGCCAAGATCCTCTTAGCGGGGGGGCGAACACCGGGGAGCTGTTTTTT
TRBD1	NA	TRBJ1-5	TRBV7-9	CASSFLRDRLTSSNQPQHF	TGTGCCAGCAGCTTCCTTCGGGACAGATTAACGAGTAGCAATCAGCCCCAGCATTTT
NA	NA	TRBJ2-7	TRBV3-1/TRBV3-2	CASSFTGLNYEQYF	TGTGCCAGCAGCTTTACGGGACTCAACTACGAGCAGTACTTC
TRBD1	NA	TRBJ2-7	TRBV27	CASSSGQGGFEQYF	TGTGCCAGCAGTTCGGGACAGGGGGGATTCGAGCAGTACTTC
NA	NA	TRBJ1-3	TRBV3-1/TRBV3-2	CASSQVLRSSGNTIYF	TGTGCCAGCAGCCAAGTCCTAAGGAGCTCTGGAAACACCATATATTTT
TRBD2	NA	TRBJ2-2	TRBV7-3	CASTPTSGPISGTGELFF	TGTGCCAGCACCCCTACTAGCGGACCTATTTCGGGCACCGGGGAGCTGTTTTTT
TRBD2	NA	TRBJ2-1	TRBV27	CASSLSKAGGWNEQFF	TGTGCCAGCAGTTTATCGAAGGCGGGGGGCTGGAATGAGCAGTTCTTC
TRBD2	NA	TRBJ2-5	TRBV7-9	CASKGGLAGERETQYF	TGTGCCAGCAAGGGGGGACTAGCGGGAGAACGGGAGACCCAGTACTTC
NA	once	TRBJ1-1	TRBV5-1	CASNQRTALSTEAFF	TGCGCCAGCAACCAGAGGACAGCCCTGAGTACTGAAGCTTTCTTT
NA	NA	TRBJ1-2	TRBV30	CAGGDGGYGYTF	TGTGCCGGGGGTGACGGGGGTTATGGCTACACCTTC
NA	NA	TRBJ1-1	TRBV10-2	CASSGQGDPEAFF	TGCGCCAGCAGTGGGCAGGGTGACCCTGAAGCTTTCTTT